The entry that follows covers one T cell receptor beta chain sequence. Its antigen remains unidentified. The sample belongs to a study of vaccination and CD4 T cells after COVID-19. Whole-study context: Nasal swab PCR detected SARS-CoV-2 in convalescent patients, who comprised 9 or 10 mild cases and one severe case.

Treatment defined: roughly 10-day PBMC culture with coronavirus spike peptide pools or control peptides (ViraFEST assay). T cells were expanded with peptide pools, and expanded clonotypes were identified by TCR sequencing. Study results and limitations: A nonsignificant median increase from roughly 21 to 40 SARS-CoV-2-reactive clonotypes was observed.

With the Oncomine TCR Beta short-read assay, DNA from cultured CD4+ T cells was sequenced. TCRdb called the PCR reads again in MiXCR, with one record for every CDR3 protein. The sample records around 19,000 distinct CDR3 sequences, under 45% being singletons. The CDR3 is made up of 12 amino acids. Germline V lookup: CDR1 LNHDA, CDR2 SQIVND (reference sequence). Trimming took off 5 bases at V and 3 bases at J, with 5 bases between the two ends. This sequence was found in a human donor who had recovered from COVID-19. The rearrangement joins TRBV19 to TRBJ2-1; D gene ambiguous. The sample was CD4+ T cells from blood, cultured in vitro, taken before SARS-CoV-2 vaccination. The DNA for the CDR3 is TGTGCCAGTAGTGCCAACTACAATGAGCAGTTCTTC. Residues: CASSANYNEQFF.